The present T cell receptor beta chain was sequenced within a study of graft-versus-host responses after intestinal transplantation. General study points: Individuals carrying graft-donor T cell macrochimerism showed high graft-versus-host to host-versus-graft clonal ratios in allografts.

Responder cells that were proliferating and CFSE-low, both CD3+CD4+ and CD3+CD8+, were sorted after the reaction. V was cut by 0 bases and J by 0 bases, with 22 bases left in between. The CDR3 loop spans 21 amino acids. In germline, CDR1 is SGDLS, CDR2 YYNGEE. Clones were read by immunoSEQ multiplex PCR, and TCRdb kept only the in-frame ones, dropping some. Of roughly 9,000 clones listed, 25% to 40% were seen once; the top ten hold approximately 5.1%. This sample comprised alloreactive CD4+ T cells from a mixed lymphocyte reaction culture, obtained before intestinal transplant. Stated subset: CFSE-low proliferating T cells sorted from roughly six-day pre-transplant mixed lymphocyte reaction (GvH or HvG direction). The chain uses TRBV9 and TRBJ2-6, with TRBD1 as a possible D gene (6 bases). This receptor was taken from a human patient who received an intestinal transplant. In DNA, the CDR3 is TGTGCCAGCAGCGTAGATGGTAGGAGCAGGGGCTTTATCTCTGGGGCCAACGTCCTGACTTTC. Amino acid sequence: CASSVDGRSRGFISGANVLTF.